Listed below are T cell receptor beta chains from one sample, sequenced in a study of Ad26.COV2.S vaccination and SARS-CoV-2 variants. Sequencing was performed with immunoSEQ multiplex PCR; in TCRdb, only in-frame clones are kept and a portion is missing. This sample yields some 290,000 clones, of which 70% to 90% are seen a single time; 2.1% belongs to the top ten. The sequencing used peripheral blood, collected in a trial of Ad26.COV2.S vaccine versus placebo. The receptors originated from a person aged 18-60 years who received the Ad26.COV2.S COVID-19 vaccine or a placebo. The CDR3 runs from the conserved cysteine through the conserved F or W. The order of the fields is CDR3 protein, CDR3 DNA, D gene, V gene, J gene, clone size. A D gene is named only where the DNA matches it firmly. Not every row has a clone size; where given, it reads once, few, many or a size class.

CDR3: CATSRVSGGSYEQYF
DNA: TGTGCCACCAGCAGAGTGTCGGGGGGTTCGTACGAGCAGTACTTC
D: TRBD2
V: TRBV15
J: TRBJ2-7
size: -

CDR3: CASSSRYNEQFF
DNA: TGCGCCAGCAGCTCCCGATATAATGAGCAGTTCTTC
D: -
V: TRBV5-1
J: TRBJ2-1
size: -

CDR3: CASSPTGDEQFF
DNA: TGTGCCAGCAGCCCGACAGGGGACGAGCAGTTCTTC
D: TRBD1
V: TRBV11-3
J: TRBJ2-1
size: -

CDR3: CATSDGTGVGNQPQHF
DNA: TGTGCCACCAGTGATGGGACAGGGGTAGGCAATCAGCCCCAGCATTTT
D: TRBD1
V: TRBV24-1
J: TRBJ1-5
size: -

CDR3: CASSHSTTPNTGELFF
DNA: TGTGCCAGCTCCCATAGTACAACTCCGAACACCGGGGAGCTGTTTTTT
D: -
V: TRBV18
J: TRBJ2-2
size: -

CDR3: CASSLIRAVTDEQFF
DNA: TGTGCCAGCAGCTTAATCCGGGCCGTTACGGATGAGCAGTTCTTC
D: -
V: TRBV7-9
J: TRBJ2-1
size: -

CDR3: CASSHKGQDLQETQYF
DNA: TGTGCCAGCAGCCACAAGGGACAGGACCTACAAGAGACCCAGTACTTC
D: TRBD1
V: TRBV4-2
J: TRBJ2-5
size: -

CDR3: CASRLVSREGNIQYF
DNA: TGTGCCAGCAGATTAGTCTCAAGGGAAGGGAACATTCAGTACTTC
D: -
V: TRBV2
J: TRBJ2-4
size: -

CDR3: CASNRQGLYNSPLHF
DNA: TGTGCCAGCAACCGACAGGGACTATATAATTCACCCCTCCACTTT
D: TRBD1
V: TRBV6-5
J: TRBJ1-6
size: few

CDR3: CSGGQGGGYTF
DNA: TGCAGCGGTGGACAGGGCGGCGGCTACACCTTC
D: TRBD1
V: TRBV29-1
J: TRBJ1-2
size: -

CDR3: CASSFYRRTGLTHEQYF
DNA: TGTGCCAGCAGTTTCTATCGTCGGACAGGGCTTACCCACGAGCAGTACTTC
D: TRBD1
V: TRBV28
J: TRBJ2-7
size: -

CDR3: CATRHRGPGKTEAFF
DNA: TGTGCCACCCGCCACCGGGGACCAGGGAAGACTGAAGCTTTCTTT
D: -
V: TRBV6-6
J: TRBJ1-1
size: -

CDR3: CAISESLFQSDRGEETQYF
DNA: TGTGCCATCAGTGAGTCTTTATTTCAGTCCGACAGGGGCGAAGAGACCCAGTACTTC
D: TRBD1
V: TRBV10-3
J: TRBJ2-5
size: once

CDR3: CASSPRKGTTEAFF
DNA: TGCGCCAGCAGCCCCCGGAAGGGGACCACTGAAGCTTTCTTT
D: -
V: TRBV5-1
J: TRBJ1-1
size: -

CDR3: CASSITTDYGYTF
DNA: TGTGCCAGTAGTATTACAACCGACTATGGCTACACCTTC
D: -
V: TRBV19
J: TRBJ1-2
size: once

CDR3: CASSPGPNYGYTF
DNA: TGCGCCAGCAGCCCGGGACCGAACTATGGCTACACCTTC
D: -
V: TRBV5-1
J: TRBJ1-2
size: -

CDR3: CASSPGRGPTGELFF
DNA: TGTGCCAGCAGCCCGGGTCGGGGTCCCACCGGGGAGCTGTTTTTT
D: -
V: TRBV3-1/TRBV3-2
J: TRBJ2-2
size: -

CDR3: CAISRGGADTDTQYF
DNA: TGTGCCATCAGTCGCGGGGGGGCCGACACAGATACGCAGTATTTT
D: TRBD2
V: TRBV10-3
J: TRBJ2-3
size: -

CDR3: CASSFYGLAGNTIYF
DNA: TGTGCCAGCAGCTTTTATGGCCTGGCGGGAAACACCATATATTTT
D: -
V: TRBV5-4
J: TRBJ1-3
size: -

CDR3: CASSYSSRVSGNTIYF
DNA: TGTGCCAGCAGTTACTCCTCGAGAGTCTCTGGAAACACCATATATTTT
D: -
V: TRBV6-5
J: TRBJ1-3
size: -

CDR3: CASSYSGQPNSPLHF
DNA: TGTGCCAGCAGTTACTCGGGACAGCCCAATTCACCCCTCCACTTT
D: TRBD1
V: TRBV6-5
J: TRBJ1-6
size: -

CDR3: CAISELRGGEQYF
DNA: TGTGCCATCAGTGAGCTTCGCGGCGGCGAGCAGTACTTC
D: -
V: TRBV10-3
J: TRBJ2-7
size: -

CDR3: CASEQRAAIGNSPLHF
DNA: TGTGCCAGCGAGCAAAGGGCCGCAATAGGGAATTCACCCCTCCACTTT
D: -
V: TRBV2
J: TRBJ1-6
size: once

CDR3: CASSEAGGFVNQPQHF
DNA: TGTGCCAGCAGTGAAGCAGGGGGCTTTGTAAATCAGCCCCAGCATTTT
D: TRBD1
V: TRBV6-1
J: TRBJ1-5
size: -

CDR3: CASSYIQTGGYEQYF
DNA: TGTGCCAGCAGTTACATCCAGACAGGGGGCTACGAGCAGTACTTC
D: TRBD1
V: TRBV6-6
J: TRBJ2-7
size: -

CDR3: CASSFRTGTDTQYF
DNA: TGTGCCAGCAGCTTCCGGACAGGCACAGATACGCAGTATTTT
D: -
V: TRBV7-2
J: TRBJ2-3
size: -

CDR3: CASSLGTSTDTQYF
DNA: TGTGCCAGCAGCTTAGGGACTTCCACAGATACGCAGTATTTT
D: -
V: TRBV11-3
J: TRBJ2-3
size: -

CDR3: CASSQGRLGQGFTEAFF
DNA: TGCGCCAGCAGCCAAGGACGGTTGGGACAGGGTTTCACTGAAGCTTTCTTT
D: TRBD1
V: TRBV4-1
J: TRBJ1-1
size: once

CDR3: CASSFRGAHEQYF
DNA: TGTGCCAGCAGCTTCAGGGGAGCACACGAGCAGTACTTC
D: -
V: TRBV7-2
J: TRBJ2-7
size: -